This is a list of T cell receptor beta chains from one sample in a study of T-cell memory formation after mild COVID-19. TCRdb re-called the 5' RACE reads with MiXCR, one entry per CDR3 protein. Altogether approximately 240,000 distinct CDR3 sequences are present, approximately 16% being singletons, with the ten largest covering approximately 3.5%. The sequencing sample was made of PBMCs or a T cell subset sorted from them (not recorded which). Every receptor here comes from a man aged 18-30 years who had mild COVID-19 (a few samples of this study predate the infection). Cell type and time point are not known. Each CDR3 is given with its conserved first and last residue. Each record gives: J gene, CDR3 length, V gene, CDR3 protein.

TRBJ2-3	12	TRBV9	CASSVARDTQYF
TRBJ1-2	14	TRBV27	CASRRGQPDYGYTF
TRBJ1-2	12	TRBV7-9	CASSGTLGGYTF
TRBJ1-1	14	TRBV12-3/TRBV12-4	CASSLSPGVTEAFF
TRBJ2-1	15	TRBV7-2	CASSLLAGGRNEQFF
TRBJ2-3	16	TRBV7-8	CASSASGTSFADTQYF
TRBJ1-2	15	TRBV3-1	CASSQERSDGRTKTF
TRBJ1-1	15	TRBV7-9	CASSLGQTTYTEAFF
TRBJ1-6	13	TRBV19	CASSIQNNSPLHF
TRBJ2-2	14	TRBV20-1	CSARDPTGAGELFF
TRBJ2-1	12	TRBV28	CASRLLRGEQFF
TRBJ1-1	19	TRBV5-1	CASSLGVISAGTGRTEAFF
TRBJ1-1	16	TRBV19	CASRDRGYFPSAEAFF
TRBJ1-2	14	TRBV5-1	CASSPSTGVYGYTF
TRBJ2-5	14	TRBV27	CASSSRRQAETQYF
TRBJ2-7	14	TRBV2	CASSRDRETYEQYF
TRBJ2-1	15	TRBV12-3/TRBV12-4	CASSSPRRGVNEQFF
TRBJ2-2	15	TRBV2	CASSERRGNTGELFF